This T cell receptor beta chain is from a study of blood T cell repertoires in COVID-19. Turning to the study itself: Specimens from acute and convalescent COVID-19 originated in the United States, Italy and Spain. Nucleic acid was either cDNA or gDNA, and it came from T cells, B-cell-depleted T cells, or PBMCs.

The authors' processing: Using reference gene primer amplification, nucleated cell counts were estimated. The data were produced by immunoSEQ multiplex PCR, yet TCRdb's version contains in-frame clones alone and is incomplete. D and trimming were read from the DNA, whereas the V and J calls and clone size are those reported in that table. This sample has 120,000 or so clones, with about 70% found just once. This TCR came from a woman in her 70s with acute or convalescent COVID-19. Sequenced sample: peripheral blood.

CDR3 sequence (DNA): TGTGCCAGCAGGCCGACAGGGGTTGAAAAACTGTTTTTT. Amino acids: CASRPTGVEKLFF. V is TRBV6-5 and J is TRBJ1-4, with 8 bases matching TRBD1. V shed 6 bases and J 7 bases; nucleotides not matched to a gene: 4. The germline V gene encodes CDR1 MNHEY and CDR2 SVGAGI. The CDR3 has 13 residues.